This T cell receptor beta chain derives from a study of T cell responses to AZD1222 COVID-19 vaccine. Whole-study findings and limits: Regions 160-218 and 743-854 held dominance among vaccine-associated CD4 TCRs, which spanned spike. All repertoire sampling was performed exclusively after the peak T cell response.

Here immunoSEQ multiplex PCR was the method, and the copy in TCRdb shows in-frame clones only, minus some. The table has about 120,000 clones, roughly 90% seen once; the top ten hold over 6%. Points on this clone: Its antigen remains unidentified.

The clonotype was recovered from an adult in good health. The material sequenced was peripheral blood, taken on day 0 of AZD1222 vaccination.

In DNA form, the CDR3 reads TGTGCCAGCAGTGATATCGGGACCTCGGGGTCACCCCTCCACTTT. It yields the protein CASSDIGTSGSPLHF. The chain recombines TRBV6-1 with TRBJ1-6; D might be TRBD1 (5 bases). Germline V gives CDR1 MNHNS, CDR2 SASEGT. The CDR3 length is 15 residues. The V end was cut by 3 bases, the J end by 10 bases, with 16 bases between.